The text below deals with one T cell receptor beta chain. This sample was included in a study of T cell changes during pregnancy in multiple sclerosis. V dropped 6 bases and J dropped 4; count of bases not matched to a gene: 5. The CDR3 covers 13 residues. Germline CDR1 reads SEHNR; CDR2 reads FQNEAQ (reference sequence). Measured with immunoSEQ multiplex PCR; TCRdb has only the in-frame clones, and not every one. The sample includes around 25,000 clones, 88% of them seen just once. The clonotype was recovered from a female donor with multiple sclerosis, enrolled in a pregnancy study. This chain joins TRBV7-9 and TRBJ1-1, with 7 bases aligning to TRBD1. Source: CD8+ T cells from peripheral blood mononuclear cells, taken in the second trimester of pregnancy. The CDR3: CASSPNRGTEAFF. The CDR3 nucleotides are TGTGCCAGCAGTCCGAACAGGGGCACTGAAGCTTTCTTT.